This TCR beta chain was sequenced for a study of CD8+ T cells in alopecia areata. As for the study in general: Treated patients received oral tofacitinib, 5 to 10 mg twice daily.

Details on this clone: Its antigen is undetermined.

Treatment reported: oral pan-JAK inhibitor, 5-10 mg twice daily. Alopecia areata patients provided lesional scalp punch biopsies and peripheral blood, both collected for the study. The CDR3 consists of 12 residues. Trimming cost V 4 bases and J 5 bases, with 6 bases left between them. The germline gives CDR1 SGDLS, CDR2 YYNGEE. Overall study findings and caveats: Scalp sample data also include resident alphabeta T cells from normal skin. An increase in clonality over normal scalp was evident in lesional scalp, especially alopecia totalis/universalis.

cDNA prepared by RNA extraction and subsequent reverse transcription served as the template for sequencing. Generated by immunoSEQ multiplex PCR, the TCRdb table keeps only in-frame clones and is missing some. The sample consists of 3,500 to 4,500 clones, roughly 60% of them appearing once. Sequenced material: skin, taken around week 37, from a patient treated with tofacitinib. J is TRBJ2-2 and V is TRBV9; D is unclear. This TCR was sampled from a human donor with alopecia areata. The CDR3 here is CASSTVTGELFF. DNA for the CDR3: TGTGCCAGCAGCACCGTTACCGGGGAGCTGTTTTTT.